These T cell receptor beta chains were read from a single sample in a study of blood T cell repertoires in COVID-19. Some clones are missing from TCRdb's copy, which holds only in-frame ones; the method was immunoSEQ multiplex PCR. Among some 250,000 clones listed, roughly 90% were seen once. The sample was peripheral blood. These receptors were taken from a man in his sixties who had recovered from COVID-19. Each CDR3 is given with its conserved first and last residue. A D gene is named only where the DNA matches it firmly. Clone size is stated in some rows and not others, as once, few, many or a class when expanded.

len: 16
d_gene: NA
v_gene: TRBV19
abundance: NA
j_gene: TRBJ1-3
CDR3aa: CASRPGSAVSGNTIYF
CDR3nt: TGTGCCAGTAGACCGGGATCCGCAGTTTCTGGAAACACCATATATTTT

len: 16
d_gene: TRBD2
v_gene: TRBV4-2
abundance: NA
j_gene: TRBJ2-3
CDR3aa: CASSPLGGDRTDTQYF
CDR3nt: TGTGCCAGCAGCCCTCTCGGGGGGGACCGCACAGATACGCAGTATTTT

len: 18
d_gene: NA
v_gene: TRBV5-1
abundance: NA
j_gene: TRBJ2-5
CDR3aa: CASSRGRLESLIQETQYF
CDR3nt: TGCGCCAGCAGTAGGGGAAGACTAGAGAGCCTAATCCAAGAGACCCAGTACTTC

len: 16
d_gene: NA
v_gene: TRBV7-2
abundance: NA
j_gene: TRBJ2-1
CDR3aa: CASGPRKAGTYNEQFF
CDR3nt: TGTGCCAGTGGGCCACGGAAGGCGGGCACCTACAATGAGCAGTTCTTC

len: 13
d_gene: NA
v_gene: TRBV19
abundance: NA
j_gene: TRBJ1-1
CDR3aa: CASSIQANTEAFF
CDR3nt: TGTGCCAGTAGCATTCAAGCGAACACTGAAGCTTTCTTT

len: 16
d_gene: NA
v_gene: TRBV28
abundance: NA
j_gene: TRBJ1-2
CDR3aa: CASSTPQPGGAGGYTF
CDR3nt: TGTGCCAGCAGCACTCCCCAGCCGGGGGGGGCGGGTGGCTACACCTTC

len: 14
d_gene: NA
v_gene: TRBV2
abundance: NA
j_gene: TRBJ1-3
CDR3aa: CASSETGSGNTIYF
CDR3nt: TGTGCCAGCAGTGAAACCGGCTCTGGAAACACCATATATTTT

len: 11
d_gene: NA
v_gene: TRBV2
abundance: once
j_gene: TRBJ2-7
CDR3aa: CASTRQDEQYF
CDR3nt: TGTGCCAGCACCCGACAGGACGAGCAGTACTTC

len: 13
d_gene: NA
v_gene: TRBV27
abundance: NA
j_gene: TRBJ1-5
CDR3aa: CASSLFFLQPQHF
CDR3nt: TGTGCCAGCAGTTTATTTTTTCTCCAGCCCCAGCATTTT

len: 17
d_gene: TRBD1
v_gene: TRBV10-3
abundance: NA
j_gene: TRBJ1-5
CDR3aa: CAISDPKSGTGDQPQHF
CDR3nt: TGTGCCATCAGTGACCCGAAGTCCGGGACAGGTGATCAGCCCCAGCATTTT

len: 17
d_gene: NA
v_gene: TRBV6-1
abundance: NA
j_gene: TRBJ2-3
CDR3aa: CASSDPQAPWGTDTQYF
CDR3nt: TGTGCCAGCAGTGACCCTCAGGCTCCCTGGGGCACAGATACGCAGTATTTT

len: 13
d_gene: NA
v_gene: TRBV3-1/TRBV3-2
abundance: NA
j_gene: TRBJ1-1
CDR3aa: CASSQVKGGGAFF
CDR3nt: TGTGCCAGCAGCCAAGTAAAGGGTGGGGGGGCTTTCTTT

len: 14
d_gene: TRBD1
v_gene: TRBV29-1
abundance: NA
j_gene: TRBJ1-1
CDR3aa: CSVVTGNMNTEAFF
CDR3nt: TGCAGCGTTGTGACAGGGAACATGAACACTGAAGCTTTCTTT

len: 16
d_gene: NA
v_gene: TRBV19
abundance: NA
j_gene: TRBJ1-1
CDR3aa: CASSPGWGRVNTEAFF
CDR3nt: TGTGCCAGTAGTCCGGGGTGGGGGCGAGTGAACACTGAAGCTTTCTTT

len: 14
d_gene: NA
v_gene: TRBV19
abundance: NA
j_gene: TRBJ1-1
CDR3aa: CASSIRGSITEAFF
CDR3nt: TGTGCCAGTAGTATTCGGGGGTCGATCACTGAAGCTTTCTTT

len: 15
d_gene: TRBD2
v_gene: TRBV11-2
abundance: few
j_gene: TRBJ2-5
CDR3aa: CASSLGSSGGETQYF
CDR3nt: TGTGCCAGCAGCTTAGGGTCTAGCGGGGGGGAGACCCAGTACTTC

len: 12
d_gene: NA
v_gene: TRBV5-1
abundance: NA
j_gene: TRBJ2-5
CDR3aa: CASSLGDETQYF
CDR3nt: TGCGCCAGCAGCTTAGGGGATGAGACCCAGTACTTC

len: 12
d_gene: NA
v_gene: TRBV19
abundance: NA
j_gene: TRBJ1-2
CDR3aa: CASSIPGYGYTF
CDR3nt: TGTGCCAGTAGTATTCCAGGGTATGGCTACACCTTC

len: 14
d_gene: NA
v_gene: TRBV30
abundance: NA
j_gene: TRBJ2-1
CDR3aa: CAWSHPRGMDEQFF
CDR3nt: TGTGCCTGGAGTCACCCCCGAGGTATGGATGAGCAGTTCTTC

len: 14
d_gene: TRBD2
v_gene: TRBV6-5
abundance: NA
j_gene: TRBJ2-7
CDR3aa: CASSRGLAGYEQYF
CDR3nt: TGTGCCAGCAGCAGAGGACTAGCAGGCTACGAGCAGTACTTC

len: 12
d_gene: NA
v_gene: TRBV6-5
abundance: NA
j_gene: TRBJ1-5
CDR3aa: CASNQGWQPQHF
CDR3nt: TGTGCCAGCAATCAGGGGTGGCAGCCCCAGCATTTT

len: 14
d_gene: NA
v_gene: TRBV24-1
abundance: NA
j_gene: TRBJ2-2
CDR3aa: CATQHGTSTGELFF
CDR3nt: TGTGCCACCCAGCATGGGACTTCCACCGGGGAGCTGTTTTTT

len: 15
d_gene: TRBD1
v_gene: TRBV18
abundance: NA
j_gene: TRBJ2-7
CDR3aa: CASSPGTGSSYEQYF
CDR3nt: TGTGCCAGCTCTCCGGGGACAGGGAGTTCCTACGAGCAGTACTTC

len: 14
d_gene: NA
v_gene: TRBV28
abundance: NA
j_gene: TRBJ1-2
CDR3aa: CASTIIRTANGYTF
CDR3nt: TGTGCCAGCACCATAATCCGGACAGCCAATGGCTACACCTTC

len: 13
d_gene: NA
v_gene: TRBV9
abundance: NA
j_gene: TRBJ1-3
CDR3aa: CASSVDAVTPLYF
CDR3nt: TGTGCCAGCAGCGTAGATGCTGTGACTCCTCTATATTTT

len: 13
d_gene: NA
v_gene: TRBV6-5
abundance: few
j_gene: TRBJ1-1
CDR3aa: CASKRQMNTEAFF
CDR3nt: TGTGCCAGCAAGCGACAGATGAACACTGAAGCTTTCTTT

len: 15
d_gene: TRBD2
v_gene: TRBV10-3
abundance: NA
j_gene: TRBJ2-1
CDR3aa: CAISETGGPYNEQFF
CDR3nt: TGTGCCATCAGTGAAACGGGGGGGCCCTACAATGAGCAGTTCTTC

len: 18
d_gene: NA
v_gene: TRBV4-1
abundance: NA
j_gene: TRBJ1-2
CDR3aa: CASSQDGPGVKLGGGYTF
CDR3nt: TGCGCCAGCAGCCAAGATGGGCCAGGGGTTAAACTCGGAGGTGGCTACACCTTC

len: 14
d_gene: NA
v_gene: TRBV6-5
abundance: NA
j_gene: TRBJ1-5
CDR3aa: CASSSRGGNQPQHF
CDR3nt: TGTGCCAGCAGTTCTAGGGGCGGCAATCAGCCCCAGCATTTT

len: 14
d_gene: TRBD1
v_gene: TRBV12-5
abundance: NA
j_gene: TRBJ1-1
CDR3aa: CASGLATGGTEAFF
CDR3nt: TGTGCTAGTGGTTTGGCCACAGGGGGGACTGAAGCTTTCTTT

len: 12
d_gene: NA
v_gene: TRBV29-1
abundance: NA
j_gene: TRBJ2-2
CDR3aa: CSVSRGSGELFF
CDR3nt: TGCAGCGTTTCCAGGGGATCCGGGGAGCTGTTTTTT

len: 15
d_gene: TRBD1
v_gene: TRBV6-1
abundance: NA
j_gene: TRBJ2-1
CDR3aa: CASSEEGQGVWEQFF
CDR3nt: TGTGCCAGCAGTGAAGAGGGACAGGGTGTATGGGAGCAGTTCTTC

len: 14
d_gene: TRBD2
v_gene: TRBV9
abundance: NA
j_gene: TRBJ2-1
CDR3aa: CASSAGTSPNEQFF
CDR3nt: TGTGCCAGCAGCGCCGGGACTAGCCCCAATGAGCAGTTCTTC

len: 14
d_gene: TRBD2
v_gene: TRBV18
abundance: NA
j_gene: TRBJ2-1
CDR3aa: CASSMGLAVREQFF
CDR3nt: TGTGCCAGCTCAATGGGACTAGCTGTCCGTGAGCAGTTCTTC

len: 13
d_gene: TRBD1
v_gene: TRBV19
abundance: NA
j_gene: TRBJ1-6
CDR3aa: CASRNDRVSPLHF
CDR3nt: TGTGCCAGTAGGAACGACAGGGTCTCACCCCTCCACTTT

len: 20
d_gene: TRBD2
v_gene: TRBV7-8
abundance: NA
j_gene: TRBJ2-1
CDR3aa: CASRPRVLAGGLLKVNEQFF
CDR3nt: TGTGCCAGCAGACCACGTGTTCTAGCGGGGGGGCTATTGAAAGTGAATGAGCAGTTCTTC

len: 14
d_gene: NA
v_gene: TRBV6-5
abundance: NA
j_gene: TRBJ1-4
CDR3aa: CASSSDFNSEKLFF
CDR3nt: TGTGCCAGCAGTTCTGACTTTAATTCGGAAAAACTGTTTTTT

len: 16
d_gene: TRBD1
v_gene: TRBV3-1/TRBV3-2
abundance: NA
j_gene: TRBJ1-6
CDR3aa: CASSKPGQGLNSPLHF
CDR3nt: TGTGCCAGCAGCAAGCCAGGACAGGGTCTTAATTCACCCCTCCACTTT

len: 15
d_gene: TRBD2
v_gene: TRBV6-5
abundance: NA
j_gene: TRBJ2-2
CDR3aa: CASSLLAGGSGELFF
CDR3nt: TGTGCCAGCAGCCTACTAGCGGGGGGTTCCGGGGAGCTGTTTTTT

len: 15
d_gene: TRBD1
v_gene: TRBV6-5
abundance: NA
j_gene: TRBJ1-4
CDR3aa: CASSFGQAPNEKLFF
CDR3nt: TGTGCCAGCAGTTTTGGACAGGCCCCTAATGAAAAACTGTTTTTT

len: 16
d_gene: NA
v_gene: TRBV5-8
abundance: many
j_gene: TRBJ1-2
CDR3aa: CASSQGQTGFPYGYTF
CDR3nt: TGTGCCAGCAGCCAAGGACAGACCGGCTTCCCCTATGGCTACACCTTC

len: 15
d_gene: TRBD2
v_gene: TRBV2
abundance: NA
j_gene: TRBJ2-7
CDR3aa: CASSEVAGGTYEQYF
CDR3nt: TGTGCCAGCAGTGAAGTGGCGGGGGGGACCTACGAGCAGTACTTC

len: 15
d_gene: TRBD1
v_gene: TRBV5-1
abundance: once
j_gene: TRBJ2-5
CDR3aa: CASSLEQGPQETQYF
CDR3nt: TGCGCCAGCAGCTTGGAACAGGGGCCACAAGAGACCCAGTACTTC

len: 13
d_gene: NA
v_gene: TRBV15
abundance: once
j_gene: TRBJ2-3
CDR3aa: CATSRDPQDTQYF
CDR3nt: TGTGCCACCAGCAGAGATCCCCAAGATACGCAGTATTTT

len: 11
d_gene: NA
v_gene: TRBV6-5
abundance: NA
j_gene: TRBJ1-2
CDR3aa: CASGQGYGYTF
CDR3nt: TGTGCCAGCGGCCAGGGCTATGGCTACACCTTC

len: 15
d_gene: NA
v_gene: TRBV4-1
abundance: NA
j_gene: TRBJ1-4
CDR3aa: CASSQDRGFIRVTFF
CDR3nt: TGCGCCAGCAGCCAAGATCGGGGTTTCATTAGGGTGACGTTTTTT

len: 15
d_gene: NA
v_gene: TRBV28
abundance: NA
j_gene: TRBJ2-7
CDR3aa: CASKGRGVASYEQYF
CDR3nt: TGTGCCAGCAAGGGTCGGGGTGTGGCCTCCTACGAGCAGTACTTC